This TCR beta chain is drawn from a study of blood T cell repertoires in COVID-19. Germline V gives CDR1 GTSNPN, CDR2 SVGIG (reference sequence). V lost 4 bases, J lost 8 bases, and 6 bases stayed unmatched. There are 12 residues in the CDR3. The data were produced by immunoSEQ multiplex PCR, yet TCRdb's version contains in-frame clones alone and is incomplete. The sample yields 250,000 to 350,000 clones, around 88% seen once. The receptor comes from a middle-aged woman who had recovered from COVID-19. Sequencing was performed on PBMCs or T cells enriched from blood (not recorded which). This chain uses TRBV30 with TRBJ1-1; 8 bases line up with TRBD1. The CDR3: CAWKEDRVEAFF. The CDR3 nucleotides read TGTGCCTGGAAAGAGGACAGGGTGGAAGCTTTCTTT.